This T cell receptor beta chain was recovered during a study of CD8 T cells in Susac syndrome. Random hexamers served to reverse transcribe roughly 0.5 to 1 ug RNA. The CDR3 of TCR beta was amplified by immunoSEQ multiplex PCR across 54 Vbeta and 13 Jbeta. MiXCR, applied by TCRdb to the immunoSEQ multiplex PCR reads, yields one record per CDR3 protein. The sample lists approximately 68,000 distinct CDR3 sequences, 85% to 95% occurring once. Both CD4+ and CD8+ T cells were negatively isolated, and TEMRA cells underwent FACS enrichment. CDR1 and CDR2 (germline): SGDLS, YYNGEE. The CDR3 consists of 16 residues. Trimming shortened V by 3 bases and J by 2 bases, and 16 bases separated the two germline ends.

Material for sequencing was CD8+ T cells from PBMCs. The source of this sequence is a human donor with multiple sclerosis. V gene TRBV9 combines with J gene TRBJ2-3; D might be TRBD2 (5 bases). CDR3 DNA sequence: TGTGCCAGCAGCGCGCAGATCCCGGGATACACAGATACGCAGTATTTT. Protein product: CASSAQIPGYTDTQYF.